These 3 T cell receptor beta chains originate from one sample sequenced in a study of response to subunit inactivated influenza vaccine (dated by TCRdb to 2017 to 2018). Preparation of the library involved RT-PCR. The sample was run on an Illumina HiSeq 2500. TCRdb reran the public reads through fastp at Q25 and MiXCR, keeping productive beta chains. Rows are combined by CDR3 protein, so each entry shows the most common genes and DNA. For this sample the table gives some 500,000 distinct CDR3 sequences, of which roughly 27% were detected only once. The ten largest clones capture 1.5% to 2% of the sample. This specimen was CD4+ T cells sorted from PBMCs, taken 5 to 6 days after vaccination. The receptors come from a man aged 50 to 60 who received an inactivated influenza vaccine. Donor details come from another sample of the same person, matched by shared clones.

This clonotype showed up just a few times. The chain combines TRBV10-3 with TRBJ1-5, with D possibly matching TRBD1 (6 bases). The ends were cut back, 8 bases at V and 3 bases at J, with 11 bases in the middle. This CDR3 has 13 residues. Germline lookup yields CDR1 ENHRY and CDR2 SYGVKD. Here the CDR3 DNA reads TGTGCCATCGCCCAGGGGCCCAATCAGCCCCAGCATTTT. Translation: CAIAQGPNQPQHF.

The rearrangement joins TRBV10-3 to TRBJ1-1, with 7 bases lining up with TRBD1. Looked up from germline, CDR1 is ENHRY and CDR2 is SYGVKD. The length of the CDR3 is 12 residues. V gave up 11 bases and J gave up 5 bases; unmatched junction bases: 8. In DNA form, the CDR3 reads TGTGCCGCCGGGACAGCGATTACTGAAGCTTTCTTT. Its protein product is CAAGTAITEAFF.

J is TRBJ1-1 and V is TRBV5-5, with 9 bases aligning to TRBD1. Trimming removed 4 bases from V and 0 bases from J; junction bases left unmatched: 4. This CDR3 spans 15 amino acids. Germline V lookup: CDR1 SGHKS, CDR2 YYEKEE (reference sequence). Written as DNA, the CDR3 is TGTGCCAGCAGCCCTCGACAGGGGGTGAACACTGAAGCTTTCTTT. As protein: CASSPRQGVNTEAFF. The full variable domain, its missing parts supplied by reference TRBV5-5 and TRBJ1-1, is DAGVTQSPTHLIKTRGQQVTLRCSPISGHKSVSWYQQVLGQGPQFIFQYYEKEERGRGNFPDRFSARQFPNYSSELNVNALLLGDSALYLCASSPRQGVNTEAFFGQGTRLTVV.